This TCR beta chain was sequenced in a study of blood T cells in healthy people across ages. Using a J-beta primer mix together with a sample-barcoded 5' primer, a second PCR was run for about 6 to 11 cycles. TCRdb ran MiXCR on the 5' RACE reads and lists one entry per CDR3 protein. The sample lists about 1.1 million distinct CDR3 sequences, around two fifths occurring once. This CDR3 has 14 residues. From germline, CDR1 is DFQATT and CDR2 SNEGSKA (reference sequence). V lost 3 bases, J lost 2 bases, and 12 bases lay in between. Material: blood. This clonotype was obtained from a young man in good health. V gene TRBV20-1 combines with J gene TRBJ2-3; D not certain. CDR3 amino acids: CSARVAANTDTQYF. The CDR3 DNA is TGCAGTGCTAGGGTTGCTGCGAACACAGATACGCAGTATTTT.